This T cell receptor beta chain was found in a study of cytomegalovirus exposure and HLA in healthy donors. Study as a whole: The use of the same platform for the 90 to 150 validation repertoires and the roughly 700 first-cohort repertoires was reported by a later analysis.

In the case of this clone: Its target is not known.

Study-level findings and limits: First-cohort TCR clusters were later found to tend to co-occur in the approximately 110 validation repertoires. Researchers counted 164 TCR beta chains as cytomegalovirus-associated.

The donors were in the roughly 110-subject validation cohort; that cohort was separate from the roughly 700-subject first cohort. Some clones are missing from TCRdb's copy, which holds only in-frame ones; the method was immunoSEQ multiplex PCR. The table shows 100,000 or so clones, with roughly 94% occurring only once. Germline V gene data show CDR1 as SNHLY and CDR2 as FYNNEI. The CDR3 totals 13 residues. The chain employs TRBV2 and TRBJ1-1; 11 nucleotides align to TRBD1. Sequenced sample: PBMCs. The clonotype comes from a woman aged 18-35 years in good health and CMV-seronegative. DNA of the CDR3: TGTCCCGTGGACAGGGGGCGAGGAACTGAAGCTTTCTTT. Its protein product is CPVDRGRGTEAFF.